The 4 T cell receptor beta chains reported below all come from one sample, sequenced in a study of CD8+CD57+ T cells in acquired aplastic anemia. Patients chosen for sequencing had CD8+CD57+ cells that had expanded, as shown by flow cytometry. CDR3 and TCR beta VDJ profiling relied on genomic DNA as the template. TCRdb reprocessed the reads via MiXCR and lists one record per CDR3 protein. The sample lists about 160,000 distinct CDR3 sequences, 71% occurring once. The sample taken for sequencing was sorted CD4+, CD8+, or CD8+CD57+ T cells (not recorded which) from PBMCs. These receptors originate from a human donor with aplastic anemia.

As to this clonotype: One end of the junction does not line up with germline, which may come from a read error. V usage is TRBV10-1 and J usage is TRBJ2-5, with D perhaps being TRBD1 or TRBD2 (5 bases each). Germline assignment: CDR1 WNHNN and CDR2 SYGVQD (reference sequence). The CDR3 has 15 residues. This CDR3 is CASSYYGGRAETQYF. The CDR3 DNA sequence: TGTGCCAGCAGTTACTATGGGGGTCGGGCAGAGACCCAGTACTTC.

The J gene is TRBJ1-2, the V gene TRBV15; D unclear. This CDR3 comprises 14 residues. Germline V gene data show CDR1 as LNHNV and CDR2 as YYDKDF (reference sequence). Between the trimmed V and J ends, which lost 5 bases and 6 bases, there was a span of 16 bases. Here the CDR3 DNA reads TGTGCCACCAGCCCACAAGTTGGATCTGATGGCTACACCTTC. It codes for CATSPQVGSDGYTF.

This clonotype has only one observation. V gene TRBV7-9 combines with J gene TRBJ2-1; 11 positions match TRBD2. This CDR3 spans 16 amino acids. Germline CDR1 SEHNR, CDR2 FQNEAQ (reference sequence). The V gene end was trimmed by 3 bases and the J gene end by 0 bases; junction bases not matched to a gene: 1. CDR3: CASSLGLAASYNEQFF. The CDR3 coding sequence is TGTGCCAGCAGCTTGGGACTAGCGGCCTCCTACAATGAGCAGTTCTTC.

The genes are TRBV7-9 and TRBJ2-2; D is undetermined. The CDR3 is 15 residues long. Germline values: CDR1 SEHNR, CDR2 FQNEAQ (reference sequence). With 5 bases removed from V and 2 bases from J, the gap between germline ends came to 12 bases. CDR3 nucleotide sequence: TGTGCCAGCAGCCTCAGGACCCAAAACACCGGGGAGCTGTTTTTT. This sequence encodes CASSLRTQNTGELFF.